This T cell receptor beta chain was sequenced in a study of blood T cell repertoires in COVID-19. Only in-frame clones appear in the TCRdb table, and some are missing; sequencing was by immunoSEQ multiplex PCR. The table lists approximately 200,000 clones, around 89% of them singletons. The CDR3 contains 15 residues. From germline, CDR1 is LGHDT and CDR2 YNNKEL (reference sequence). J gave up 7 bases and V 0 bases, and 9 bases lay outside the gene matches. The rearrangement links TRBV3-1 (or the pseudogene TRBV3-2) to TRBJ2-7, with 7 bases fitting TRBD1. This receptor was identified in a man aged 65-85 years with acute or convalescent COVID-19. Sequenced material: peripheral blood. The CDR3 nucleotides read TGTGCCAGCAGCCAAGACCGAACCGGGACAGCGGAGCAGTACTTC. This translates into CASSQDRTGTAEQYF.